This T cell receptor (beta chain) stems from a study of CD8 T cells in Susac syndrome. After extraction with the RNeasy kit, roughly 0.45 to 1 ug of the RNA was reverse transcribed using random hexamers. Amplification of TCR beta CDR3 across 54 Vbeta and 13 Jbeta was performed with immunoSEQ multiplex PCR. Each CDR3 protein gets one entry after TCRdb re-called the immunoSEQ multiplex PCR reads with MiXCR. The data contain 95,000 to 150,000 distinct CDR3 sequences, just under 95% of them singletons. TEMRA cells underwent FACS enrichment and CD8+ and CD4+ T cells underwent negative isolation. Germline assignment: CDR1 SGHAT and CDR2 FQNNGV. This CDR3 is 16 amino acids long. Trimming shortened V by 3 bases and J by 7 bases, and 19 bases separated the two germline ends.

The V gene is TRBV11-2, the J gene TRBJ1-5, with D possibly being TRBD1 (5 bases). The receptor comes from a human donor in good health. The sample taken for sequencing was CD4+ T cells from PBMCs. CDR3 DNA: TGTGCCAGCAGCTTGGTAGCAGGGAGGCTTGGCCAGCCCCAGCATTTT. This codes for CASSLVAGRLGQPQHF.